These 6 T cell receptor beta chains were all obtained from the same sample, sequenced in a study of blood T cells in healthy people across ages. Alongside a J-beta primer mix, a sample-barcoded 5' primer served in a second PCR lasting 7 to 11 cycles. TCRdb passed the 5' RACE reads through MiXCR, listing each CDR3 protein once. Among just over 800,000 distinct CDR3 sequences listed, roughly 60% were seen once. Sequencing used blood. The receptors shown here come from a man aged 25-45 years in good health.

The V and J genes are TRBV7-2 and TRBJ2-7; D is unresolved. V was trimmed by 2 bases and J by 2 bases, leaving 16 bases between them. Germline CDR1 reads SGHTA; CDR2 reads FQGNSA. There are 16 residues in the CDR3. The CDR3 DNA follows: TGTGCCAGCAGCTTATATAGCCAGGACCTGCCCTACGAGCAGTACTTC. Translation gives CASSLYSQDLPYEQYF. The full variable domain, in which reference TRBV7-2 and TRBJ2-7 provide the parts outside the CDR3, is GAGVSQSPSNKVTEKGKDVELRCDPISGHTALYWYRQSLGQGLEFLIYFQGNSAPDKSGLPSDRFSAERTGGSVSTLTIQRTQQEDSAVYLCASSLYSQDLPYEQYFGPGTRLTVT.

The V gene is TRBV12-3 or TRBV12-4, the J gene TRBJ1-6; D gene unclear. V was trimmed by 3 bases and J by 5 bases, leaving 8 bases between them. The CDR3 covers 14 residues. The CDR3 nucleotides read TGTGCCAGCAGTTTCGATAGAAATAATTCACCCCTCCACTTT. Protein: CASSFDRNNSPLHF.

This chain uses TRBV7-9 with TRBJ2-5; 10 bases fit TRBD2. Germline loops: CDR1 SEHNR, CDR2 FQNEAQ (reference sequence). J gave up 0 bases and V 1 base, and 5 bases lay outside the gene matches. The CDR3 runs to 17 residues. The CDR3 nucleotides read TGTGCCAGCAGCTTAGTAGCTAGCGGGGGATACCAAGAGACCCAGTACTTC. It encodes CASSLVASGGYQETQYF.

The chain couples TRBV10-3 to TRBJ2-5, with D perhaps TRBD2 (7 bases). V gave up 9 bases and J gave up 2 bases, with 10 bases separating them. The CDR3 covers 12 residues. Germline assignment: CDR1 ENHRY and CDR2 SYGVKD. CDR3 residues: CAMGGGQETQYF. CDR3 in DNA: TGTGCCATGGGAGGGGGACAAGAGACCCAGTACTTC.

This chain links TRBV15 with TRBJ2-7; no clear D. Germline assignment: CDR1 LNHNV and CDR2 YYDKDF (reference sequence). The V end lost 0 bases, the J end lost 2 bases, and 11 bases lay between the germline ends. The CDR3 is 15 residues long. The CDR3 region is CATSRESGIAYEQYF. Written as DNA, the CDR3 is TGTGCCACCAGCAGAGAATCAGGAATTGCCTACGAGCAGTACTTC.

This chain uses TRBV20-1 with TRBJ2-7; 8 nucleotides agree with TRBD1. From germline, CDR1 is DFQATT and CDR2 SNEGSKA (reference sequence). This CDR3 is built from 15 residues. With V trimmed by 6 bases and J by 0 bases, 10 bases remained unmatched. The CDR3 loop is CSAPGATGASYEQYF. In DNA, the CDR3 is TGCAGTGCCCCGGGCGCGACAGGGGCCTCCTACGAGCAGTACTTC.